The 19 T cell receptor beta chains below were found in one sample sequenced in a study of cytomegalovirus exposure and HLA in healthy donors. Amplification used 60 Vbeta primers and 13 Jbeta primers. Sequencing used immunoSEQ multiplex PCR; TCRdb keeps in-frame clones, though not all of them. The sample has roughly 150,000 clones; roughly 80% are singletons. The sequenced sample was PBMCs. The receptors were sampled from a male donor in good health and CMV-seronegative.

The CDR3 loop reads CASSTNRGPNQPQHF. The CDR3 nucleotides read TGTGCCAGCAGCACGAACAGGGGGCCGAATCAGCCCCAGCATTTT. V usage is TRBV7-2 and J usage is TRBJ1-5, with 9 positions matching TRBD1. J was trimmed by 4 bases and V by 5 bases; bases with no gene match: 6. Per germline, CDR1 SGHTA and CDR2 FQGNSA. The CDR3 is 15 residues long.

The chain is built from TRBV19 and TRBJ2-5; TRBD2 agrees at 10 bases. After removal of 8 bases from V and 4 bases from J, the junction contained 10 bases not matched to a gene. Germline V gives CDR1 LNHDA, CDR2 SQIVND (reference sequence). The CDR3 runs 15 residues. CDR3 DNA sequence: TGTGCCAGTCGGTCTCCTAGCGGGGGAGGAGAGACCCAGTACTTC. Protein sequence: CASRSPSGGGETQYF.

This clone was seen more than once but under ten times. The chain links TRBV13 to TRBJ2-1, with TRBD2 matching 10 bases. The J segment lost 3 bases and the V segment lost 3 bases, leaving 5 bases of the junction unmatched. This CDR3 spans 16 amino acids. CDR1 is PRHDT and CDR2 is FYEKMQ in the germline V gene (reference sequence). CDR3 coding DNA: TGTGCCAGCAGCTTCTGGACTAGCGGATTCTACAATGAGCAGTTCTTC. It yields the protein CASSFWTSGFYNEQFF.

V is TRBV13 and J is TRBJ1-2; no clear D gene. Germline V gives CDR1 PRHDT, CDR2 FYEKMQ (reference sequence). The CDR3 runs 13 residues. The V end was cut by 5 bases, the J end by 7 bases, with 14 bases between. This CDR3 is CASSRGVMAGYTF. The CDR3 coding sequence is TGTGCCAGCAGCCGCGGGGTGATGGCTGGCTACACCTTC.

This clone has only a few counts. The chain uses TRBV6-1 and TRBJ1-1; the D gene is possibly TRBD1 (5 bases). The CDR3 runs 14 residues. The germline V gene has CDR1 MNHNS and CDR2 SASEGT. V was shortened by 8 bases and J by 0 bases, with 13 bases between the two germline ends. CDR3 sequence: CASADIGVNTEAFF. CDR3 nucleotide sequence: TGTGCCAGCGCAGACATAGGGGTGAACACTGAAGCTTTCTTT.

The chain has TRBV10-1 and TRBJ1-1, with D maybe TRBD1 (5 bases). The germline V gene encodes CDR1 WNHNN and CDR2 SYGVQD (reference sequence). Between the trimmed V and J ends, which lost 3 bases and 3 bases, there was a span of 11 bases. The length of the CDR3 is 14 residues. The CDR3 nucleotides are TGCGCCAGCAGTGACGGGCGGGGGGACACTGAAGCTTTCTTT. Translation: CASSDGRGDTEAFF.

V usage is TRBV7-2 and J usage is TRBJ1-1; D uncertain. Trimming shortened V by 1 base and J by 7 bases, and 10 bases separated the two germline ends. This CDR3 region has 13 residues. Per germline, CDR1 SGHTA and CDR2 FQGNSA. The CDR3 DNA is TGTGCCAGCAGCTTAGGGGCTATCAATGAAGCTTTCTTT. It codes for CASSLGAINEAFF.

The chain joins TRBV6-5 to TRBJ1-2; D may be TRBD1 (5 bases). Germline CDR1 and CDR2: MNHEY and SVGAGI. V was pared by 7 bases and J by 4 bases, with 10 bases between. The CDR3 consists of 12 residues. The CDR3 nucleotides read TGTGCCAGCACCCGGCAGGGCTATGGCTACACCTTC. Translation gives CASTRQGYGYTF.

The chain uses TRBV10-2 and TRBJ2-3, with 8 nucleotides matching TRBD1. Trimming removed 6 bases from V and 1 base from J; junction bases left unmatched: 6. This CDR3 comprises 15 residues. In germline, CDR1 is WSHSY, CDR2 SAAADI. CDR3 coding DNA: TGCGCCAGCAGCGACAGGGGAAGCGGCACAGATACGCAGTATTTT. Its protein is CASSDRGSGTDTQYF.

The chain joins TRBV11-1 to TRBJ1-1; no clear D. The CDR3 runs to 16 residues. Trimming removed 9 bases from V and 4 bases from J, with 24 bases in between. Per the germline V gene, CDR1 is SGHAT and CDR2 is FQDESV (reference sequence). CDR3 residues: CARSRAPPGGITEAFF. CDR3 in DNA: TGTGCCAGAAGCCGAGCCCCGCCGGGAGGGATCACTGAAGCTTTCTTT.

V is TRBV5-1 and J is TRBJ2-2, with D perhaps TRBD1 (6 bases). Germline assignment: CDR1 SGHRS and CDR2 YFSETQ. There are 15 residues in the CDR3. The V and J ends lost 0 bases and 7 bases respectively, with 13 bases between them. The DNA for the CDR3 is TGCGCCAGCAGCTTGGCCTCAGGGGCTGGCGGGGAGCTGTTTTTT. Its translation: CASSLASGAGGELFF.

V usage is TRBV28 and J usage is TRBJ1-2, with D possibly TRBD1 on 6 matching bases. Looked up from germline, CDR1 is MDHEN and CDR2 is SYDVKM. V gave up 0 bases and J gave up 6 bases, with 11 bases separating them. The CDR3 extends over 14 amino acids. This CDR3 is CASSLWGGLDGYTF. The CDR3 bases are TGTGCCAGCAGTTTATGGGGGGGGCTAGATGGCTACACCTTC.

The rearrangement uses TRBV6-5 and TRBJ2-3; D is possibly TRBD2 (6 bases). Germline loops: CDR1 MNHEY, CDR2 SVGAGI. This CDR3 has 14 residues. The germline V and J ends were trimmed by 6 bases and 2 bases, with 12 bases remaining between them. In DNA, the CDR3 is TGTGCCAGCAGCTCCGAGCGGGCCACAGATACGCAGTATTTT. This gives the protein CASSSERATDTQYF.

This clone was counted between two and nine times. The chain carries TRBV27 and TRBJ2-7, with 7 bases fitting TRBD1. The germline gives CDR1 MNHEY, CDR2 SMNVEV (reference sequence). There are 15 residues in the CDR3. The junction had 11 bases not matched to a gene; V was cut back by 5 bases and J by 4 bases. The CDR3 DNA reads as TGTGCCAGCAGTGAGGGACAGTGGAATACATACGAGCAGTACTTC. Amino acid sequence: CASSEGQWNTYEQYF.

The chain joins TRBV6-5 to TRBJ1-3, with D tentatively TRBD1 (6 bases). Germline V gene lookup returns CDR1 MNHEY and CDR2 SVGAGI. The ends were cut back, 6 bases at V and 0 bases at J, with 12 bases in the middle. CDR3 length: 15 residues. The CDR3 loop reads CASSPLGGSGNTIYF. For the CDR3, the DNA is TGTGCCAGCAGCCCTCTAGGGGGCTCTGGAAACACCATATATTTT.

The chain uses TRBV29-1 and TRBJ1-4, with D possibly matching TRBD1 (5 bases). Germline CDR1 SQVTM, CDR2 ANQGSEA. Trimming stripped 7 bases from V and 7 bases from J, with 10 bases between. This CDR3 spans 11 amino acids. The CDR3 nucleotides read TGCAGCGGTGGGGCCCGTGAAAAACTGTTTTTT. Its protein is CSGGAREKLFF.

V gene TRBV6-6 combines with J gene TRBJ1-1; TRBD1 matches at 7 bases. The CDR3 sequence is 14 residues long. The germline CDR1 and CDR2 sequences are MNHNY and SVGAGI (reference sequence). V was pared by 0 bases and J by 5 bases, with 3 bases of the junction left unmatched. The CDR3 sequence: CASSYSGGKTEAFF. In DNA form, the CDR3 reads TGTGCCAGCAGTTACTCAGGGGGCAAGACTGAAGCTTTCTTT.

This clone has only one observation. This chain joins TRBV5-4 and TRBJ2-5; possible D gene TRBD1, 5 bases. This CDR3 is built from 14 residues. Germline CDR1 reads SGHNT; CDR2 reads YYREEE (reference sequence). V was shortened by 4 bases and J by 0 bases, with 10 bases between the two germline ends. CDR3 coding DNA: TGTGCCAGCAGCCCTGACAGTTACCAAGAGACCCAGTACTTC. This gives the protein CASSPDSYQETQYF.

In nucleotides, the CDR3 is TGTGCCAGCAGCCGAGGAGGGTCCCCTGAAGCTTTCTTT. This encodes CASSRGGSPEAFF. The chain couples TRBV7-9 to TRBJ1-1; D is uncertain. In germline, CDR1 is SEHNR, CDR2 FQNEAQ (reference sequence). Trimming pared 5 bases from V and 6 bases from J, leaving 13 bases between. The CDR3 extends over 13 amino acids.